The sequence of this TCR beta chain was determined in a study of blood T cell repertoires in COVID-19. This CDR3 comprises 14 residues. Germline V gene lookup returns CDR1 SNHLY and CDR2 FYNNEI. Trimming cost V 7 bases and J 2 bases, with 15 bases left between them. The method was immunoSEQ multiplex PCR; TCRdb's version includes in-frame clones alone and lacks a portion of them. Of approximately 280,000 clones in the sample, around 89% are singletons; the top ten hold roughly 4.8%. The rearrangement uses TRBV2 and TRBJ2-7, with D unclear. This receptor was taken from a man between 35 and 55 years old with acute or convalescent COVID-19. Sequenced material: peripheral blood. DNA for the CDR3: TGTGCCAGCATCCCCGGCAGGATAACCTACGAGCAGTACTTC. Residues: CASIPGRITYEQYF.